Below, 28 T cell receptor beta chains from the same sample are listed, as sequenced in a study of OX40 agonist ivuxolimab in advanced cancers. Using immunoSEQ multiplex PCR, the repertoire was profiled, and TCRdb retains in-frame clones only, with some absent. Of some 44,000 clones listed, 75% to 90% are singletons. Sequencing used CD4+ or CD8+ T cells sorted from blood, obtained in a trial of the OX40 agonist ivuxolimab. These receptor sequences come from an adult with an advanced solid tumor such as melanoma, head and neck, liver or kidney cancer.

The genes are TRBV18 and TRBJ1-4; a weak D match, TRBD1 (5 bases). With 4 bases removed from V and 4 bases from J, the gap between germline ends came to 10 bases. This CDR3 has 14 residues. CDR1 is KGHSH and CDR2 is LQKENI in the germline V gene. DNA for the CDR3: TGTGCCAGCTCACGGGACGGTTTTAATGAAAAACTGTTTTTT. Translated, it gives CASSRDGFNEKLFF.

The chain combines TRBV30 with TRBJ1-1, with D maybe TRBD1 (6 bases). CDR3 length equals 14 residues. V was clipped by 0 bases and J by 2 bases, with 10 bases between them. Germline CDR1 reads GTSNPN; CDR2 reads SVGIG (reference sequence). The DNA of the CDR3 is TGTGCCTGGAGTGTCCGGGGGCCTAACACTGAAGCTTTCTTT. Encoded protein: CAWSVRGPNTEAFF.

In DNA, the CDR3 is TGCGCCAGCAGTTTGAAGGGACAGGACAATGAGCAGTTCTTC. Translated: CASSLKGQDNEQFF. The V call is TRBV5-1, the J call TRBJ2-1; TRBD1 aligns across 8 bases. The CDR3 is 14 amino acids. V was pared by 5 bases and J by 5 bases, with 6 bases of the junction left unmatched. Germline CDR1 and CDR2: SGHRS and YFSETQ.

The chain uses TRBV7-8 and TRBJ2-7; 10 nucleotides agree with TRBD1. Germline CDR1 and CDR2: SGHVS and FQNEAQ. The CDR3 runs to 14 residues. Losses at the gene ends were 5 bases for V and 4 bases for J; bases not matched to a gene: 5. The CDR3, as DNA: TGTGCCAGCAGCCATACGGGACAGGGGTACGAGCAGTACTTC. It is translated as CASSHTGQGYEQYF.

The count of this clone is one. The chain combines TRBV7-9 with TRBJ2-1, with 8 bases lining up with TRBD2. The CDR3 loop spans 14 amino acids. Germline V gives CDR1 SEHNR, CDR2 FQNEAQ (reference sequence). V dropped 1 base and J dropped 10; count of bases not matched to a gene: 6. The CDR3 reads CASSLVRGVGEQFF. CDR3 DNA: TGTGCCAGCAGCTTAGTGCGGGGGGTTGGGGAGCAGTTCTTC.

V gene TRBV29-1 combines with J gene TRBJ2-7, with TRBD2 as a possible D gene (7 bases). Germline CDR1 and CDR2: SQVTM and ANQGSEA. V lost 3 bases and J lost 0, with 9 bases in between. The length of the CDR3 is 13 residues. The DNA of the CDR3 is TGCAGCGTTGAGGGGGGGCCCTCCTACGAGCAGTACTTC. Encoded protein: CSVEGGPSYEQYF.

The rearrangement uses TRBV10-3 and TRBJ1-1; D remains ambiguous. Trimming shortened V by 2 bases and J by 0 bases, and 4 bases separated the two germline ends. The CDR3 is made up of 13 amino acids. In germline, CDR1 is ENHRY, CDR2 SYGVKD. The CDR3 spells CAISEGMNTEAFF. DNA of the CDR3: TGTGCCATCAGTGAGGGCATGAACACTGAAGCTTTCTTT.

This clone has just one count. V usage is TRBV28 and J usage is TRBJ2-7; 11 positions match TRBD1. J gave up 3 bases and V 5 bases, and 0 bases lay outside the gene matches. Per the germline V gene, CDR1 is MDHEN and CDR2 is SYDVKM. This CDR3 region has 13 residues. The CDR3 reads CASSGTGGYEQYF. DNA of the CDR3: TGTGCCAGCAGTGGGACAGGGGGCTACGAGCAGTACTTC.

For the CDR3, the DNA is TGTGCCAGCAGCTTAGATCCGGTACACACCGGGGAGCTGTTTTTT. Amino acids: CASSLDPVHTGELFF. V usage is TRBV7-2 and J usage is TRBJ2-2, with D uncertain. V shed 1 base and J shed 3 bases, with 9 bases lying between them. The CDR3 consists of 15 residues. Per germline, CDR1 SGHTA and CDR2 FQGNSA.

This chain uses TRBV28 with TRBJ2-3, with D possibly called TRBD1 or TRBD2 (5 bases each). The CDR3 covers 12 residues. V lost 7 bases and J lost 4, with 9 bases in between. Germline V CDR1 and CDR2: MDHEN, SYDVKM. The CDR3 region is CASKRDADTQYF. The CDR3 region has the DNA TGTGCCAGCAAAAGGGACGCAGATACGCAGTATTTT.

V is TRBV6-6 and J is TRBJ1-5, with 10 positions matching TRBD1. The CDR3 totals 15 residues. The V and J ends lost 6 bases and 5 bases, in that order; junction bases with no gene match: 7. Germline V gene lookup returns CDR1 MNHNY and CDR2 SVGAGI (reference sequence). The CDR3 region is CASSRQGAGYQPQHF. The DNA for the CDR3 is TGTGCCAGCAGCCGACAGGGGGCTGGCTATCAGCCCCAGCATTTT.

This sequence joins TRBV27 and TRBJ2-7; D not resolved. V dropped 3 bases and J dropped 1 base, with 7 bases sitting between them. CDR1 and CDR2 (germline): MNHEY, SMNVEV (reference sequence). CDR3 length: 13 amino acids. The CDR3 region has the DNA TGTGCCAGCAGTTTGAGAGAATCCTACGAGCAGTACTTC. Translating gives CASSLRESYEQYF.

CDR3: CASSSHRYEQYF. Here the CDR3 DNA reads TGTGCCAGCAGTTCGCACCGATACGAGCAGTACTTC. The chain carries TRBV6-1 and TRBJ2-7; D not resolved. V was cut by 5 bases and J by 4 bases, with 9 bases left in between. Germline CDR1 reads MNHNS; CDR2 reads SASEGT. This CDR3 region has 12 residues.

This chain connects TRBV5-1 to TRBJ2-1; TRBD1 is a possible D gene (5 bases). Between the trimmed V and J ends, which lost 0 bases and 6 bases, there was a span of 13 bases. The CDR3 covers 15 residues. The germline V gene encodes CDR1 SGHRS and CDR2 YFSETQ. The CDR3 sequence: CASSLDPGNTNEQFF. CDR3 nucleotide sequence: TGCGCCAGCAGCTTGGACCCAGGGAATACCAATGAGCAGTTCTTC.

The genes are TRBV7-8 and TRBJ1-3; TRBD1 agrees at 9 bases. V lost 3 bases, J lost 4 bases, and 7 bases stayed unmatched. The CDR3 spans 16 residues. Germline CDR1 SGHVS, CDR2 FQNEAQ. The CDR3 region is CASSFPGQGRGNTIYF. Here the CDR3 DNA reads TGTGCCAGCAGCTTCCCGGGACAGGGAAGGGGAAACACCATATATTTT.

The chain has TRBV5-1 and TRBJ2-7, with D possibly TRBD1 on 5 matching bases. CDR1 is SGHRS and CDR2 is YFSETQ in the germline V gene. CDR3 length: 15 amino acids. The V and J ends lost 0 bases and 0 bases respectively, with 10 bases between them. The chain's CDR3 is CASSLVQGTSYEQYF. In nucleotides, the CDR3 is TGCGCCAGCAGCTTGGTTCAGGGTACCTCCTACGAGCAGTACTTC.

This clone was picked up a small number of times. The CDR3 is CASSLGLMTSGNTIYF. The CDR3 DNA reads TGTGCCAGCAGCTTAGGCCTCATGACTTCTGGAAACACCATATATTTT. This chain links TRBV7-6 with TRBJ1-3; D unresolved. V lost 1 base and J lost 1, with 11 bases in between. CDR1 and CDR2 from the germline V gene are SGHVS and FNYEAQ. This CDR3 spans 16 amino acids.

The rearrangement links TRBV19 to TRBJ1-5, with 12 bases fitting TRBD1. V was pared by 3 bases and J by 5 bases, with 5 bases of the junction left unmatched. There are 16 residues in the CDR3. Germline V gene data show CDR1 as LNHDA and CDR2 as SQIVND (reference sequence). In nucleotides, the CDR3 is TGTGCCAGTAGTATCGAGGGACAGGGGGCCCATCAGCCCCAGCATTTT. It is translated as CASSIEGQGAHQPQHF. Based on the CDR3 plus reference TRBV19 and TRBJ1-5, the full variable domain is DGGITQSPKYLFRKEGQNVTLSCEQNLNHDAMYWYRQDPGQGLRLIYYSQIVNDFQKGDIAEGYSVSREKKESFPLTVTSAQKNPTAFYLCASSIEGQGAHQPQHFGDGTRLSIL.

This chain uses TRBV6-5 with TRBJ2-3; D is unclear. Trimming pared 1 base from V and 4 bases from J, leaving 9 bases between. This CDR3 is built from 14 residues. Germline loops: CDR1 MNHEY, CDR2 SVGAGI. This CDR3 is CASSYWRGSDTQYF. Here the CDR3 DNA reads TGTGCCAGCAGTTACTGGCGAGGCTCAGATACGCAGTATTTT.

This sequence joins TRBV30 and TRBJ1-2, with D maybe TRBD1 (5 bases). V was clipped by 3 bases and J by 7 bases, with 9 bases between them. Germline V gene sequence: CDR1 GTSNPN, CDR2 SVGIG (reference sequence). This CDR3 has 11 amino acids. The CDR3 spells CAWRFDSGYTF. The CDR3 DNA reads as TGTGCCTGGAGGTTTGACAGTGGCTACACCTTC.

CDR3 sequence: CASSFLSTAKNIQYF. In DNA form, the CDR3 reads TGTGCCAGTTCTTTCCTGAGTACCGCCAAAAACATTCAGTACTTC. This chain links TRBV19 with TRBJ2-4; D call uncertain. CDR1 is LNHDA and CDR2 is SQIVND in the germline V gene (reference sequence). This CDR3 has 15 residues. The ends were cut back, 8 bases at V and 1 base at J, with 15 bases in the middle.

The V and J genes are TRBV2 and TRBJ1-1, with D unresolved. The germline V gene has CDR1 SNHLY and CDR2 FYNNEI. This CDR3 is 11 amino acids long. V was clipped by 5 bases and J by 3 bases, with 4 bases between them. The DNA of the CDR3 is TGTGCCAGCAGTACCCACACTGAAGCTTTCTTT. Its translation is CASSTHTEAFF.

The chain combines TRBV6-6 with TRBJ1-6; weak D call: TRBD1 (5 bases). Germline assignment: CDR1 MNHNY and CDR2 SVGAGI (reference sequence). Trimming removed 6 bases at V and 14 bases at J, with 14 bases between. The CDR3 spans 12 residues. The CDR3 DNA follows: TGTGCCAGCAGCCCACCAGACAGCGCCCTCCACTTT. It specifies CASSPPDSALHF.

The rearrangement uses TRBV29-1 and TRBJ2-3; D possibly matches TRBD1 or TRBD2 (6 bases each). With 5 bases removed from V and 4 bases from J, the gap between germline ends came to 13 bases. The CDR3 has 13 residues. CDR1 SQVTM and CDR2 ANQGSEA come from the germline V gene. The CDR3 region is CSVYRGLSDTQYF. As DNA, the CDR3 is TGCAGCGTTTACCGGGGGCTGTCAGATACGCAGTATTTT.

The rearrangement links TRBV5-1 to TRBJ1-2; the D is unclear. This CDR3 has 13 amino acids. The germline V and J ends were trimmed by 0 bases and 8 bases, with 11 bases remaining between them. Germline V gene sequence: CDR1 SGHRS, CDR2 YFSETQ. CDR3: CASSLEGAGGYTF. The CDR3 bases are TGCGCCAGCAGCTTGGAGGGCGCGGGGGGCTACACCTTC. Drawing the rest from reference TRBV5-1 and TRBJ1-2, the complete variable domain is KAGVTQTPRYLIKTRGQQVTLSCSPISGHRSVSWYQQTPGQGLQFLFEYFSETQRNKGNFPGRFSGRQFSNSRSEMNVSTLELGDSALYLCASSLEGAGGYTFGSGTRLTVV.

The chain couples TRBV29-1 to TRBJ2-1; weak D call: TRBD1 (5 bases). V was trimmed by 2 bases and J by 8 bases, leaving 10 bases between them. The CDR3 is made up of 12 amino acids. The germline V gene encodes CDR1 SQVTM and CDR2 ANQGSEA. The CDR3 loop is CSVESQGYEQFF. The CDR3 region has the DNA TGCAGCGTTGAAAGCCAGGGCTATGAGCAGTTCTTC.

V usage is TRBV7-9 and J usage is TRBJ1-2; TRBD1 aligns across 7 bases. The J segment lost 8 bases and the V segment lost 5 bases, leaving 14 bases of the junction unmatched. The CDR3 is 15 amino acids. From germline, CDR1 is SEHNR and CDR2 FQNEAQ (reference sequence). As DNA, the CDR3 is TGTGCCAGCAGCCCCCCCGCAGGGGGGTCGGGAGGCTACACCTTC. As protein: CASSPPAGGSGGYTF.

This chain uses TRBV7-9 with TRBJ2-7; the D gene is possibly TRBD2 (6 bases). Between the trimmed V and J ends, which lost 3 bases and 6 bases, there was a span of 12 bases. There are 13 residues in the CDR3. CDR1 is SEHNR, CDR2 FQNEAQ, per germline (reference sequence). CDR3 in amino acids: CASSLRGEGEQYF. The CDR3 coding sequence is TGTGCCAGCAGCTTGCGGGGCGAAGGCGAGCAGTACTTC.